The sequence of this T cell receptor (beta chain) was determined in a study of control samples from healthy donors and cancer patients. Clones were sequenced by immunoSEQ multiplex PCR, and TCRdb holds only the in-frame ones, with some missing. The table records more than 70,000 clones, approximately 91% of them present only once. The sequence came from a woman aged 25-40 years in good health. Sequenced material: blood.

The CDR3 bases are TGCGCCAGCAGCTCGACCCGCGGCGGGAGGGTAGATACGCAGTATTTT. Translated, it gives CASSSTRGGRVDTQYF. The chain uses TRBV5-1 and TRBJ2-3; 9 bases agree with TRBD2. V shed 3 bases, J shed 5 bases, and the junction held 10 bases outside the gene matches. CDR1 and CDR2 from the germline V gene are SGHRS and YFSETQ. The CDR3 has 16 residues.